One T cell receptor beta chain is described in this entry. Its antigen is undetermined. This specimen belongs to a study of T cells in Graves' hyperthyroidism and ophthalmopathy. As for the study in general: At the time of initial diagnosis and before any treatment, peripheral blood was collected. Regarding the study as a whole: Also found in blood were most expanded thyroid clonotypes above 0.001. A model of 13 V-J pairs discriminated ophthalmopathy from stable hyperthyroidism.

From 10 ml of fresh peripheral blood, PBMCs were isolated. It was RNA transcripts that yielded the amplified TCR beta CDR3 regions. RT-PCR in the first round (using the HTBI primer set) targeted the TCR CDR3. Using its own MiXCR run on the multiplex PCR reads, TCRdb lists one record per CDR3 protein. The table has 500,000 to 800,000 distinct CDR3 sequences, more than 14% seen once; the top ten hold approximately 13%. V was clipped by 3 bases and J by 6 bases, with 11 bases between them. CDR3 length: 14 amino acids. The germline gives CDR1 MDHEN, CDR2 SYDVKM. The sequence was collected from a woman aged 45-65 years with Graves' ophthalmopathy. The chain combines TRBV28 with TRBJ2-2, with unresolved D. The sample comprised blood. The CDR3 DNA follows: TGTGCCAGCAGTTTGTCGCCTTCCCCCGGGGAGCTGTTTTTT. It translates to CASSLSPSPGELFF.